Listed here are 12 T cell receptor beta chains from one sample, sequenced in a study of shared clonotypes between healthy human individuals. Using immunoSEQ multiplex PCR, the repertoire was profiled, and TCRdb retains in-frame clones only, with some absent. The profile shows about 1 million clones, about 75% of them singletons. The sequenced sample consisted of memory CD4+ T cells sorted from blood. This sample's subset: CD45RA-negative fraction. The receptor source for this set is a man in his late teens or twenties in good health.

Turning to this clone: Other DNA sequences from this sample encode an identical CDR3 as well. The rearrangement joins TRBV5-4 to TRBJ2-3; D assignment may be TRBD1 or TRBD2 (5 bases each). CDR1 is SGHNT, CDR2 YYREEE, per germline (reference sequence). The CDR3 sequence is 13 residues long. V was clipped by 2 bases and J by 6 bases, with 10 bases between them. CDR3 nucleotide sequence: TGTGCCAGCAGCTTCTCCGGGACCGATACGCAGTATTTT. Translation: CASSFSGTDTQYF.

This chain uses TRBV6-6 with TRBJ2-5; 8 nucleotides agree with TRBD2. The germline V gene encodes CDR1 MNHNY and CDR2 SVGAGI (reference sequence). Germline trimming cut 7 bases from V and 4 bases from J; bases unmatched to any gene: 8. The CDR3 is 14 amino acids. The CDR3 is CASNPGTRGETQYF. The CDR3 DNA reads TGTGCCAGCAATCCTGGGACTAGGGGAGAGACCCAGTACTTC.

The chain employs TRBV30 and TRBJ2-5; D may be TRBD1 or TRBD2 (6 bases each). The ends were cut back, 1 base at V and 5 bases at J, with 14 bases in the middle. CDR1 and CDR2 (germline): GTSNPN, SVGIG (reference sequence). There are 14 residues in the CDR3. CDR3: CAWSALGGRETQYF. Written as DNA, the CDR3 is TGTGCCTGGAGTGCGCTAGGGGGGCGCGAGACCCAGTACTTC.

J is TRBJ2-1 and V is TRBV14; TRBD2 agrees at 14 bases. Germline-derived CDR1 and CDR2 are SGHDN and FVKESK. The CDR3 runs to 16 residues. With V trimmed by 2 bases and J by 8 bases, 5 bases remained unmatched. The CDR3 bases are TGTGCCAGCAGCCAAATCGCGACTAGCGGGAGGGATGAGCAGTTCTTC. As protein: CASSQIATSGRDEQFF.

This clone was recorded at least ten times. The chain recombines TRBV6-1 with TRBJ1-5; the match to TRBD1 covers 8 bases. Germline V gives CDR1 MNHNS, CDR2 SASEGT. The V segment lost 4 bases and the J segment 7 bases; nucleotides outside the gene matches: 3. The CDR3 sequence is 13 residues long. The CDR3, as DNA: TGTGCCAGCAGTGGGACAGGGAAACAGCCCCAGCATTTT. Translating it yields CASSGTGKQPQHF.

This clone was picked up a small number of times. The chain uses TRBV9 and TRBJ1-1, with D hard to call. The V gene lost 3 bases and the J gene lost 5 bases, with 11 bases spanning the gap. The CDR3 runs 13 residues. Germline values: CDR1 SGDLS, CDR2 YYNGEE. Written as DNA, the CDR3 is TGTGCCAGCAGCGGGGCTTCGGGAACTGAAGCTTTCTTT. This sequence encodes CASSGASGTEAFF.

Here the CDR3 DNA reads TGTGCCAGCAGCGTAACTACTAGCGGGAGGTCTAATGAGCAGTTCTTC. Residues: CASSVTTSGRSNEQFF. This chain joins TRBV9 and TRBJ2-1; 12 nucleotides line up with TRBD2. The V segment lost 1 base and the J segment 7 bases; nucleotides outside the gene matches: 6. This CDR3 spans 16 amino acids. Germline V gives CDR1 SGDLS, CDR2 YYNGEE.

This clone was seen a single time. The chain employs TRBV7-2 and TRBJ2-2; TRBD2 might be the D (5 bases). The CDR3 is 16 amino acids. Deletions cut 4 bases from V and 8 bases from J, with 20 bases between. Germline lookup yields CDR1 SGHTA and CDR2 FQGNSA. The CDR3 protein is CASSSNAGPRGGELFF. The CDR3, as DNA: TGTGCCAGCAGCTCGAATGCGGGCCCCCGGGGAGGGGAGCTGTTTTTT.

This clone was seen a handful of times. The chain is built from TRBV2 and TRBJ2-3; the match to TRBD1 covers 7 bases. J was trimmed by 5 bases and V by 3 bases; bases with no gene match: 5. This CDR3 spans 14 amino acids. Germline loops: CDR1 SNHLY, CDR2 FYNNEI. DNA for the CDR3: TGTGCCAGCAGTGAGGACAGGTCCATAGATACGCAGTATTTT. As protein: CASSEDRSIDTQYF.

The chain recombines TRBV30 with TRBJ2-3; D not certain. The CDR3 sequence is 14 residues long. The V end was cut by 2 bases, the J end by 2 bases, with 11 bases between. Germline CDR1 is GTSNPN and CDR2 is SVGIG (reference sequence). The CDR3 sequence: CAWSIQSHTDTQYF. For the CDR3, the DNA is TGTGCCTGGAGTATCCAGTCCCACACAGATACGCAGTATTTT.

J is TRBJ1-5 and V is TRBV18; weak D call: TRBD1 (5 bases). Germline V gene lookup returns CDR1 KGHSH and CDR2 LQKENI. The CDR3 totals 15 residues. Trimming removed 6 bases from V and 0 bases from J, with 12 bases in between. The CDR3 sequence is CASSGGGYSNQPQHF. CDR3 bases: TGTGCCAGCTCTGGCGGGGGTTATAGCAATCAGCCCCAGCATTTT.

The CDR3 nucleotides are TGTGCCAGCAGCGTAGCCTTGGGGCAGACCCAAGAGACCCAGTACTTC. It codes for CASSVALGQTQETQYF. The V and J genes are TRBV9 and TRBJ2-5; possibly TRBD1 for D (5 bases). The CDR3 spans 16 residues. Germline CDR1 is SGDLS and CDR2 is YYNGEE. V lost 0 bases and J 1 base, leaving 13 bases between the germline ends.